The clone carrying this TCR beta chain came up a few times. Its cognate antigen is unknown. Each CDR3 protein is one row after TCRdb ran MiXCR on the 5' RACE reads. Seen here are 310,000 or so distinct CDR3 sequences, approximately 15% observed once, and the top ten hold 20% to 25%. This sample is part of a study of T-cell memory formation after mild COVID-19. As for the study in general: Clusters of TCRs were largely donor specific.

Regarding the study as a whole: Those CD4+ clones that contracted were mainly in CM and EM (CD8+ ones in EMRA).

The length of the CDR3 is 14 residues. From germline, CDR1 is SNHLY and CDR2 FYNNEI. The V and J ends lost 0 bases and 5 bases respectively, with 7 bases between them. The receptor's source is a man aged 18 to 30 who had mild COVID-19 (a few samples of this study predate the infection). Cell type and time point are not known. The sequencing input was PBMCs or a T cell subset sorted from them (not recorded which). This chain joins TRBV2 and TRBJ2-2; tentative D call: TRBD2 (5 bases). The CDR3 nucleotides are TGTGCCAGCAGTGAAGCCGGGGTTACCGGGGAGCTGTTTTTT. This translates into CASSEAGVTGELFF.